The TCR beta chain described here comes from a study of T cell responses to AZD1222 COVID-19 vaccine. About this clone: Its antigen is currently unknown.

Assay used: immunoSEQ multiplex PCR; TCRdb lists only in-frame clones, some missing. The sample records roughly 110,000 clones, roughly 90% being singletons. Study-level findings and limits: Among spike-specific TCRs, nearly half reportedly target unmutated variant regions. Once two AZD1222 doses were given, Spike-specific TCR breadth and depth went up. Only a handful of AZD1222 recipients, several in all, had baseline seropositivity.

This specimen consisted of peripheral blood, obtained on day 0 of AZD1222 vaccination. This clonotype was obtained from an adult in good health.

CDR3 protein: CASSHGTSGFLRTDTQYF. CDR3 DNA sequence: TGTGCCAGCAGCCATGGGACTAGCGGGTTCCTCCGCACAGATACGCAGTATTTT. This chain links TRBV3-1 (or the pseudogene TRBV3-2) with TRBJ2-3; TRBD2 matches 12 bases. The CDR3 length is 18 residues. Germline V gives CDR1 LGHDT, CDR2 YNNKEL (reference sequence). Trimming at V came to 3 bases and at J to 1 base, leaving 8 bases not matched to a gene.